One sample yielded the 8 T cell receptor beta chains listed below, sequenced in a study of neurological immune-mediated disorders. Time point specified: longitudinal time-point 3. MiXCR, run by TCRdb on the 5' RACE reads, gives a single entry per CDR3 protein. The sample includes about 53,000 distinct CDR3 sequences, 6.5% to 8.5% of them seen just once. Source material: PBMCs. Receptor source: a woman aged 40 to 50 in good health.

This clonotype was counted at least ten times. This rearrangement joins TRBV5-1 to TRBJ1-2; D not resolved. The CDR3 length is 11 residues. Germline V lookup: CDR1 SGHRS, CDR2 YFSETQ. V dropped 6 bases and J dropped 2 bases, with 5 bases sitting between them. The CDR3 is CASKENYGYTF. The CDR3, as DNA: TGCGCCAGCAAGGAAAACTATGGCTACACCTTC.

This clonotype was detected ten times or more. V is TRBV6-5 and J is TRBJ2-6; TRBD1 matches at 10 bases. With 6 bases clipped from V and 3 bases from J, the junction kept 14 bases outside the gene matches. The CDR3 is 19 amino acids. The germline gives CDR1 MNHEY, CDR2 SVGAGI. The CDR3 sequence is CASSPLTGGAFGGANVLTF. In nucleotides, the CDR3 is TGTGCCAGCAGCCCTCTGACAGGGGGCGCTTTCGGTGGGGCCAACGTCCTGACTTTC.

This clonotype appeared many times. The chain joins TRBV10-3 to TRBJ2-5; TRBD2 matches at 7 bases. The junction had 3 bases not matched to a gene; V was cut back by 6 bases and J by 2 bases. CDR1 is ENHRY, CDR2 SYGVKD, per germline. This CDR3 is built from 13 residues. The CDR3 nucleotides read TGTGCCATCAGCTGGGACTATCAAGAGACCCAGTACTTC. It specifies CAISWDYQETQYF.

The sample holds many counts of this clonotype. V and J are TRBV6-6 and TRBJ2-7; unclear D gene. The CDR3 is made up of 13 amino acids. With 2 bases removed from V and 1 base from J, the gap between germline ends came to 6 bases. CDR1 and CDR2 (germline): MNHNY, SVGAGI (reference sequence). The CDR3 DNA is TGTGCCAGCAGTTACCGTGATTCCTACGAGCAGTACTTC. Its translation: CASSYRDSYEQYF.

Ten or more counts support this clonotype. The chain links TRBV7-2 to TRBJ2-2; D not resolved. Germline CDR1 and CDR2: SGHTA and FQGNSA. The CDR3 length is 13 residues. V dropped 4 bases and J dropped 5 bases, with 8 bases sitting between them. In nucleotides, the CDR3 is TGTGCCAGCAGCTGGTCCGGAACCGGGGAGCTGTTTTTT. Translating it yields CASSWSGTGELFF.

There are many counts of this clonotype. The J gene is TRBJ1-5, the V gene TRBV20-1, with TRBD1 identical over 7 bases. V gave up 1 base and J gave up 4 bases; unmatched junction bases: 4. In germline, CDR1 is DFQATT, CDR2 SNEGSKA (reference sequence). This CDR3 has 14 amino acids. CDR3 loop: CSARAVQGNQPQHF. The CDR3 DNA reads as TGCAGTGCTAGAGCGGTACAGGGGAATCAGCCCCAGCATTTT.

This clonotype was found a few times. The rearrangement joins TRBV6-5 to TRBJ2-1; 15 bases line up with TRBD2. Germline CDR1 is MNHEY and CDR2 is SVGAGI. J was trimmed by 9 bases and V by 5 bases; bases with no gene match: 5. The CDR3 runs 15 residues. The CDR3 spells CASSLGLAGGVEQFF. CDR3 sequence (DNA): TGTGCCAGCAGTCTTGGACTAGCGGGAGGGGTTGAGCAGTTCTTC.

In this sample, this clonotype turned up many times. The chain links TRBV20-1 to TRBJ2-5; 7 positions agree with TRBD1. In germline, CDR1 is DFQATT, CDR2 SNEGSKA (reference sequence). Unmatched junction bases numbered 5, after V lost 3 bases and J lost 4 bases. This CDR3 contains 13 residues. The CDR3 DNA sequence: TGCAGTGCTAGGGGACAGAGCCTAGAGACCCAGTACTTC. This encodes CSARGQSLETQYF.